The 29 T cell receptor beta chains below come from one sample, sequenced in a study of T cell responses to AZD1222 COVID-19 vaccine. Assay used: immunoSEQ multiplex PCR; TCRdb lists only in-frame clones, some missing. The data hold some 97,000 clones, with about 89% observed a single time. Sample: peripheral blood, taken on day 0 of MenACWY control vaccination. These TCRs come from an adult in good health.

V usage is TRBV5-1 and J usage is TRBJ2-1; the match to TRBD2 covers 11 bases. The CDR3 loop spans 19 amino acids. The V and J ends lost 0 bases and 13 bases, in that order; junction bases with no gene match: 21. Germline loops: CDR1 SGHRS, CDR2 YFSETQ. CDR3 sequence: CASSLEAGVSGRAFPTQFF. In DNA form, the CDR3 reads TGCGCCAGCAGCTTGGAAGCCGGGGTTAGCGGGAGGGCCTTTCCGACCCAGTTCTTC.

CDR3 protein: CASSFSGHVTNEKLFF. CDR3 DNA: TGTGCCAGCAGTTTTTCGGGACATGTGACTAATGAAAAACTGTTTTTT. The chain is built from TRBV6-6 and TRBJ1-4; D is perhaps TRBD1 (6 bases). Trimming stripped 4 bases from V and 2 bases from J, with 14 bases between. Germline CDR1 and CDR2: MNHNY and SVGAGI (reference sequence). This CDR3 spans 16 amino acids.

The chain carries TRBV19 and TRBJ2-7, with no clear D. Germline CDR1 reads LNHDA; CDR2 reads SQIVND (reference sequence). The ends were cut back, 6 bases at V and 1 base at J, with 16 bases in the middle. CDR3 length: 15 amino acids. Written as DNA, the CDR3 is TGTGCCAGTAGCACCGCTATCCTCAGTTCCTACGAGCAGTACTTC. Encoded protein: CASSTAILSSYEQYF.

The V call is TRBV20-1, the J call TRBJ2-7; a weak D match, TRBD1 (6 bases). CDR3 length: 13 residues. Germline CDR1 DFQATT, CDR2 SNEGSKA (reference sequence). The ends were cut back, 3 bases at V and 4 bases at J, with 13 bases in the middle. The CDR3 here is CSASSDRPYEQYF. The CDR3 DNA follows: TGCAGTGCTAGTTCGGACAGACCTTACGAGCAGTACTTC.

The rearrangement links TRBV12-5 to TRBJ1-2; tentative D call: TRBD1 (6 bases). Trimming removed 7 bases at V and 2 bases at J, with 11 bases between. This CDR3 region has 13 residues. The germline gives CDR1 LGHNT, CDR2 FRNRAP. CDR3: CASATQGNYGYTF. The CDR3 nucleotides read TGTGCTAGTGCTACTCAGGGGAACTATGGCTACACCTTC.

CDR3 residues: CASRDRDANYGYTF. The CDR3 nucleotides read TGTGCCAGCAGGGACAGGGATGCTAACTATGGCTACACCTTC. The V and J genes are TRBV2 and TRBJ1-2, with 8 nucleotides matching TRBD1. CDR1 SNHLY and CDR2 FYNNEI come from the germline V gene. J lost 0 bases, V lost 6 bases, and 3 bases had no gene match. The CDR3 runs to 14 residues.

The chain joins TRBV28 to TRBJ2-7; maybe TRBD2 (6 bases). Trimming took off 7 bases at V and 7 bases at J, with 26 bases between the two ends. CDR3 length: 16 residues. Looked up from germline, CDR1 is MDHEN and CDR2 is SYDVKM. CDR3 sequence: CASKYSGGAHRAEQYF. The CDR3 region has the DNA TGTGCCAGCAAGTATTCCGGCGGGGCTCACCGAGCGGAGCAGTACTTC.

The gene calls are TRBV23-1 and TRBJ2-7; 7 positions agree with TRBD2. TRBV23-1 is assigned to the ORF class and has an uncertain function. The CDR3 has 14 residues. V gave up 11 bases and J gave up 2 bases; unmatched junction bases: 12. The CDR3 bases are TGCGCCTGTAACGGCCACGGGAGGCCCTACGAGCAGTACTTC. Amino acid sequence: CACNGHGRPYEQYF.

The J gene is TRBJ2-3, the V gene TRBV5-4; possible D gene TRBD2, 7 bases. There are 14 residues in the CDR3. V gave up 4 bases and J gave up 2 bases, with 11 bases separating them. Germline values: CDR1 SGHNT, CDR2 YYREEE (reference sequence). The CDR3 reads CASSEGGNTDTQYF. The CDR3 DNA reads as TGTGCCAGCAGCGAGGGGGGGAACACAGATACGCAGTATTTT.

This clone has more than one count but fewer than ten. The chain links TRBV15 to TRBJ2-5, with TRBD2 matching over 7 bases. The CDR3 sequence is 14 residues long. With 0 bases clipped from V and 7 bases from J, the junction kept 5 bases outside the gene matches. The germline CDR1 and CDR2 sequences are LNHNV and YYDKDF (reference sequence). Here the CDR3 DNA reads TGTGCCACCAGCAGAGATAGCGGCGGGGGGACCCAGTACTTC. This sequence encodes CATSRDSGGGTQYF.

The CDR3 reads CSASPGTGGRTQYF. CDR3 nucleotide sequence: TGCAGTGCTAGTCCCGGGACAGGGGGCCGGACCCAGTACTTC. The rearrangement links TRBV20-1 to TRBJ2-5, with 12 nucleotides matching TRBD1. This CDR3 has 14 residues. The V gene's germline CDR1 is DFQATT and CDR2 SNEGSKA (reference sequence). V shed 3 bases, J shed 7 bases, and the junction held 6 bases outside the gene matches.

This clone was recorded a few times. This chain links TRBV3-1 (or the pseudogene TRBV3-2) with TRBJ2-1; D is uncertain. CDR1 is LGHDT and CDR2 is YNNKEL in the germline V gene (reference sequence). The V end lost 3 bases, the J end lost 6 bases, and 9 bases lay between the germline ends. This CDR3 has 13 residues. As DNA, the CDR3 is TGTGCCAGCAGCCAGCAACCCGGCAATGAGCAGTTCTTC. It specifies CASSQQPGNEQFF.

This chain uses TRBV5-1 with TRBJ2-3; D possibly corresponds to TRBD2 (6 bases). Germline values: CDR1 SGHRS, CDR2 YFSETQ. This CDR3 has 16 residues. V lost 4 bases and J lost 0, with 15 bases in between. CDR3 in amino acids: CASSGGTSTSTDTQYF. As DNA, the CDR3 is TGCGCCAGCAGCGGAGGGACTTCTACTAGCACAGATACGCAGTATTTT.

This chain joins TRBV29-1 and TRBJ1-1; D uncertain. Trimming took off 3 bases at V and 1 base at J, with 6 bases between the two ends. This CDR3 is built from 12 residues. Germline V lookup: CDR1 SQVTM, CDR2 ANQGSEA. The CDR3 protein is CSVEAGNTEAFF. CDR3 coding DNA: TGCAGCGTTGAGGCGGGGAACACTGAAGCTTTCTTT.

This chain uses TRBV7-2 with TRBJ2-2, with 8 bases that match TRBD1. CDR1 SGHTA and CDR2 FQGNSA come from the germline V gene. Losses at the gene ends were 5 bases for V and 4 bases for J; bases not matched to a gene: 9. The CDR3 contains 16 residues. Here the CDR3 reads CASSGDRGWGTGELFF. The CDR3 DNA reads TGTGCCAGCAGCGGAGACAGGGGATGGGGCACCGGGGAGCTGTTTTTT.

The chain recombines TRBV28 with TRBJ2-5; 10 nucleotides agree with TRBD2. V shed 4 bases and J 5 bases; nucleotides not matched to a gene: 19. The CDR3 totals 19 residues. The germline V gene has CDR1 MDHEN and CDR2 SYDVKM. CDR3 residues: CASSYRGASGSGVGETQYF. For the CDR3, the DNA is TGTGCCAGCAGTTACCGGGGCGCTAGCGGGAGTGGGGTCGGGGAGACCCAGTACTTC.

The V call is TRBV7-2, the J call TRBJ2-7, with a weak D call TRBD2 (6 bases). V shed 1 base and J shed 2 bases, with 15 bases lying between them. The CDR3 consists of 16 residues. From germline, CDR1 is SGHTA and CDR2 FQGNSA. This CDR3 is CASSLEGGDLTYEQYF. The CDR3 DNA reads as TGTGCCAGCAGCTTAGAGGGCGGGGACCTAACCTACGAGCAGTACTTC.

This clone was picked up a small number of times. The chain couples TRBV4-3 to TRBJ1-1; no clear D gene. The V end lost 0 bases, the J end lost 2 bases, and 7 bases lay between the germline ends. CDR1 LGHNA and CDR2 YSLEER come from the germline V gene. This CDR3 has 14 amino acids. The CDR3 spells CASSQEVRNTEAFF. CDR3 nucleotides: TGCGCCAGCAGCCAAGAGGTCAGAAACACTGAAGCTTTCTTT.

This clone counts as medium-sized. The chain links TRBV1 to TRBJ1-2. TRBV1 is a documented pseudogene. The CDR3 runs to 15 residues. DNA for the CDR3: TGCACCAGCAGCCCGCACGGGGCTTGGGACTATGGCTACACCTTC. This codes for CTSSPHGAWDYGYTF.

The rearrangement uses TRBV5-6 and TRBJ1-2, with unresolved D. CDR1 is SGHDT, CDR2 YYEEEE, per germline. V lost 4 bases, J lost 10 bases, and 20 bases lay in between. The CDR3 extends over 14 amino acids. The CDR3 DNA follows: TGTGCCAGCAGCCCCAATGAGGCATATATGACCTACACCTTC. Translated: CASSPNEAYMTYTF.

The V gene is TRBV6-4, the J gene TRBJ1-4; no clear D gene. CDR3 length: 11 amino acids. The germline V and J ends were trimmed by 2 bases and 8 bases, with 3 bases remaining between them. Per germline, CDR1 MRHNA and CDR2 SNTAGT. The CDR3 protein is CASSDGEKLFF. The CDR3, as DNA: TGTGCCAGCAGTGACGGGGAAAAACTGTTTTTT.

The chain joins TRBV28 to TRBJ2-4; the match to TRBD1 covers 7 bases. CDR3 length: 15 amino acids. V gave up 3 bases and J gave up 7 bases; unmatched junction bases: 9. CDR1 and CDR2 from the germline V gene are MDHEN and SYDVKM. The CDR3 loop is CASSFQGVRSNIQYF. The CDR3 DNA is TGTGCCAGCAGTTTCCAGGGGGTGCGCTCCAACATTCAGTACTTC.

The rearrangement uses TRBV5-5 and TRBJ1-5; D gene unclear. The CDR3 runs 15 residues. Germline V gives CDR1 SGHKS, CDR2 YYEKEE (reference sequence). Trimming cost V 4 bases and J 5 bases, with 16 bases left between them. Here the CDR3 DNA reads TGTGCCAGCAGCCACAACTCTGGGGAGGATCAGCCCCAGCATTTT. Protein sequence: CASSHNSGEDQPQHF.

This chain joins TRBV11-2 and TRBJ2-7; 10 bases fit TRBD1. Unmatched junction bases numbered 3, after V lost 5 bases and J lost 2 bases. CDR1 is SGHAT, CDR2 FQNNGV, per germline. This CDR3 comprises 14 residues. The CDR3 loop reads CASSQDRGAYEQYF. DNA for the CDR3: TGTGCCAGCAGCCAGGACAGGGGGGCCTACGAGCAGTACTTC.

This chain joins TRBV7-9 and TRBJ1-2, with TRBD1 identical over 9 bases. Germline V CDR1 and CDR2: SEHNR, FQNEAQ (reference sequence). V lost 0 bases, J lost 8 bases, and 7 bases stayed unmatched. The CDR3 runs to 15 residues. The CDR3 DNA reads TGTGCCAGCAGCTTAGCGGGACAGGGTCGAAACGGCTACACCTTC. Amino acid sequence: CASSLAGQGRNGYTF. Together with reference TRBV7-9 and TRBJ1-2, the CDR3 gives the full variable domain: DTGVSQNPRHKITKRGQNVTFRCDPISEHNRLYWYRQTLGQGPEFLTYFQNEAQLEKSRLLSDRFSAERPKGSFSTLEIQRTEQGDSAMYLCASSLAGQGRNGYTFGSGTRLTVV.

The rearrangement uses TRBV6-5 and TRBJ2-4, with 8 bases matching TRBD1. The V segment lost 5 bases and the J segment 8 bases; nucleotides outside the gene matches: 8. The V gene's germline CDR1 is MNHEY and CDR2 SVGAGI. The CDR3 sequence is 14 residues long. The CDR3 here is CASSPEQGADIQYF. The CDR3 DNA is TGTGCCAGCAGTCCTGAGCAGGGGGCGGACATTCAGTACTTC.

The sample holds one count of this clone. V is TRBV4-2 and J is TRBJ2-3, with D possibly being TRBD1 or TRBD2 (5 bases each). Germline CDR1 and CDR2: LGHNA and YNFKEQ. The CDR3 contains 18 residues. Between the trimmed V and J ends, which lost 0 bases and 2 bases, there was a span of 18 bases. The CDR3, as DNA: TGTGCCAGCAGCCAAGATTGGGACCCTCTTCTCTTCACAGATACGCAGTATTTT. Translating gives CASSQDWDPLLFTDTQYF.

This rearrangement joins TRBV12-5 to TRBJ2-1, with D maybe TRBD1 (6 bases). Germline V gives CDR1 LGHNT, CDR2 FRNRAP. V lost 0 bases to trimming and J lost 7 bases, with 10 bases between them. There are 14 residues in the CDR3. CDR3 in DNA: TGTGCTAGTGGTTTGGTCGAACAGGGAAATGAGCAGTTCTTC. It yields the protein CASGLVEQGNEQFF.

The table lists this clone with a few counts. The V call is TRBV5-6, the J call TRBJ2-7, with D unresolved. Per the germline V gene, CDR1 is SGHDT and CDR2 is YYEEEE. V lost 4 bases and J lost 6, with 8 bases in between. This CDR3 is 11 amino acids long. The CDR3 DNA reads as TGTGCCAGCAGCCAACGGCGCGAGCAGTACTTC. As protein: CASSQRREQYF.